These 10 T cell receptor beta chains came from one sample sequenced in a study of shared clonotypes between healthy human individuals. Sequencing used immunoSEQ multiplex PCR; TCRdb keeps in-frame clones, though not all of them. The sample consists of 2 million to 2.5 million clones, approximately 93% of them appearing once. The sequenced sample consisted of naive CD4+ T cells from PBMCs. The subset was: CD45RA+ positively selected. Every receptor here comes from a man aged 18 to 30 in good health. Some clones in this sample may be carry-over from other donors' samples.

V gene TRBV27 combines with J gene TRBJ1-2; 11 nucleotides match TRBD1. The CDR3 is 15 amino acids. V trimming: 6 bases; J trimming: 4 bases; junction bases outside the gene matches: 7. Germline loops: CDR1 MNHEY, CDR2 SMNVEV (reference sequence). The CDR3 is CASRQGQGAFYGYTF. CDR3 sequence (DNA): TGTGCCAGCAGGCAAGGACAGGGGGCTTTCTATGGCTACACCTTC.

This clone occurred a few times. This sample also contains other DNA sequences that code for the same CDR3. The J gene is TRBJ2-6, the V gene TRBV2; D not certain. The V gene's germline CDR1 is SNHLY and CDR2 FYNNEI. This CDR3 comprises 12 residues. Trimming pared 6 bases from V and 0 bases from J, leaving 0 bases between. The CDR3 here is CASSSGANVLTF. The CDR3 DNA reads TGTGCCAGCAGCTCTGGGGCCAACGTCCTGACTTTC.

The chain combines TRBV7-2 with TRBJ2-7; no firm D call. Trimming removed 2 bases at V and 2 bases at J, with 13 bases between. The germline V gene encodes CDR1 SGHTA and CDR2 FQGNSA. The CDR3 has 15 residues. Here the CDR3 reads CASSLSPTFTYEQYF. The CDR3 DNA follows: TGTGCCAGCAGCTTATCACCTACATTCACCTACGAGCAGTACTTC.

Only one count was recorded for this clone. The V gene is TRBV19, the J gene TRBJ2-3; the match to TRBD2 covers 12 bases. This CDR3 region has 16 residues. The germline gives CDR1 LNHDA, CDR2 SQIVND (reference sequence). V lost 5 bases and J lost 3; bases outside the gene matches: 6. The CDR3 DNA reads TGTGCCAGTAGTCTAACTAGCGGGAGGACTACAGATACGCAGTATTTT. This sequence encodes CASSLTSGRTTDTQYF.

CDR3 bases: TGTGCCAGCAGTCCCCAAGGCGGGGCCCTCCCCTATGGCTACACCTTC. It yields the protein CASSPQGGALPYGYTF. V gene TRBV28 combines with J gene TRBJ1-2; D perhaps matches TRBD1 (5 bases). V gave up 5 bases and J gave up 4 bases, with 20 bases separating them. The CDR3 length is 16 residues. Germline CDR1 is MDHEN and CDR2 is SYDVKM.

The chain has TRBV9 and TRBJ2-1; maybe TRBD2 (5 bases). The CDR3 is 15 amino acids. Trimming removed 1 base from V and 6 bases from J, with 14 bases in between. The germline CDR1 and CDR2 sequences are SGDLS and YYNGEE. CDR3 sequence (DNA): TGTGCCAGCAGCGTAATGGCTAGCCGCGGCAATGAGCAGTTCTTC. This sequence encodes CASSVMASRGNEQFF.

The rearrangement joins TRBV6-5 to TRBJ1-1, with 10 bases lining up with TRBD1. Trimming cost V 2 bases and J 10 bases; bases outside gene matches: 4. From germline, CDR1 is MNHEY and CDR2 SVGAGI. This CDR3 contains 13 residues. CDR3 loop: CASSYKRDRGAFF. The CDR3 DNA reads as TGTGCCAGCAGTTACAAAAGGGACAGGGGAGCTTTCTTT.

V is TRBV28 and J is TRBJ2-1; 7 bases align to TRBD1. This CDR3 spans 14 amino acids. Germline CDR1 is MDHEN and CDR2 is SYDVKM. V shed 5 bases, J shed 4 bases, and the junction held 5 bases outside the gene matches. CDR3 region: CASSGDRYYNEQFF. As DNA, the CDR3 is TGTGCCAGCAGTGGGGACAGATATTACAATGAGCAGTTCTTC.

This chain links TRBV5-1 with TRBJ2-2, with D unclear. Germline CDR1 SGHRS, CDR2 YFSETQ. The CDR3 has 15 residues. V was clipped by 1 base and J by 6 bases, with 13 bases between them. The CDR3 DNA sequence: TGCGCCAGCAGCTTGACTGTCTCTATCCCCGGGGAGCTGTTTTTT. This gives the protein CASSLTVSIPGELFF.

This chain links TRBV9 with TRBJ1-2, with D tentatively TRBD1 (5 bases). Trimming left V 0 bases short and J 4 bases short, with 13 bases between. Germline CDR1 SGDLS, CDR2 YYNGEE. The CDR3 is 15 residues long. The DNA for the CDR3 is TGTGCCAGCAGCGTAGCTCCCATGGACACCTATGGCTACACCTTC. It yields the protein CASSVAPMDTYGYTF.